The table lists the clone carrying this T cell receptor beta chain with many counts. Antigen: not known. By 5'RACE template switching, TCR cDNA was produced, with a universal primer site and UMIs added in the process. TCRdb fed the 5' RACE reads into MiXCR, producing one record per CDR3 protein. This table holds a few hundred thousand distinct CDR3 sequences, 3.6% found once. These data come from a study of T cells after yellow fever vaccination. The study, taken as a whole, reports: A weaker secondary response peaked on day 5, the primary on day 15. Only a minor proportion of clonotypes was detected across both CD4 and CD8 compartments. Most primary-vaccination clones reappeared after the booster (about 95% CD4, approximately 88% CD8).

This sample comprised PBMCs, obtained on the day of the yellow fever booster vaccination. This clonotype was sampled from a man between 18 and 35 years old who received the YFV17D yellow fever vaccine.

The CDR3 region has the DNA TGTGCCAGCAGTCTTCGCCGGGCCGGGGAGCTGTTTTTT. Its protein is CASSLRRAGELFF. The V call is TRBV6-1, the J call TRBJ2-2; D is ambiguous. Germline lookup yields CDR1 MNHNS and CDR2 SASEGT. The V end lost 5 bases, the J end lost 6 bases, and 10 bases lay between the germline ends. The CDR3 is 13 residues long.